This T cell receptor (beta chain) was sequenced for a study of cytomegalovirus exposure and HLA in healthy donors. V lost 0 bases and J 5 bases, leaving 13 bases between the germline ends. Germline CDR1 and CDR2: KGHSH and LQKENI. The CDR3 extends over 15 amino acids. The PCR employed 60 Vbeta primers together with 13 Jbeta primers. Sequencing was performed with immunoSEQ multiplex PCR; in TCRdb, only in-frame clones are kept and a portion is missing. Counted here are fewer than 250,000 clones, over 60% occurring once; the ten biggest clones make up 0.63%. Study-level findings and limits: Evidence from a later analysis indicated that most CMV-associated TCR beta chains looked HLA-restricted. In an earlier analysis, in some 600 donors, most V segments appeared productive either ~87% or ~30% of the time. Some TCR beta chains (roughly 160 of them) were listed as cytomegalovirus-associated. Exclusion as indistinguishable affected some V segments, including TRBV6-2 and TRBV6-3.

This clone was found a few times. Its antigen is currently unknown. The chain is built from TRBV18 and TRBJ2-5; D is perhaps TRBD2 (6 bases). Sequencing input: PBMCs. This TCR was recovered from a man between 18 and 29 years old in good health and CMV-seronegative. The CDR3 protein is CASSPPTEGGETQYF. Written as DNA, the CDR3 is TGTGCCAGCTCACCACCGACGGAGGGTGGGGAGACCCAGTACTTC.